This TCR beta chain was sequenced during a study of blood T cell repertoires in COVID-19. About the research overall: Specimens from acute and convalescent COVID-19 originated in the United States, Italy and Spain.

Measured with immunoSEQ multiplex PCR; TCRdb has only the in-frame clones, and not every one. The data contain about 380,000 clones, 70% to 90% of them singletons. Deletions cut 5 bases from V and 0 bases from J, with 11 bases between. This CDR3 contains 16 residues. Germline V gives CDR1 SEHNR, CDR2 FQNEAQ (reference sequence). This clone showed up just once. Sequenced material: PBMCs or T cells enriched from blood (not recorded which). This chain joins TRBV7-9 and TRBJ2-6; D call uncertain. This clonotype was sampled from a woman under 30 who had recovered from COVID-19. The CDR3 here is CASSLSPASGANVLTF. CDR3 nucleotide sequence: TGTGCCAGCAGCCTTAGCCCGGCCTCTGGGGCCAACGTCCTGACTTTC.